The entry below gives a single TCR beta chain sequence along with its context. The sample comes from a study of post-analysis software for immune sequencing data. TCR beta cDNA libraries had unique molecular identifiers. In TCRdb, the PCR reads were re-called with MiXCR into one record per CDR3 protein. This table holds hundreds of thousands of distinct CDR3 sequences, 55% to 60% found once. Input material: blood. The TCR comes from a girl aged 2 to 9 with multiple sclerosis.

Here the CDR3 DNA reads TGCGCCAGCAGCCAAAGGAACGGCGACCGGCATGAGCAGTTCTTC. It specifies CASSQRNGDRHEQFF. This chain connects TRBV4-1 to TRBJ2-1, with D unresolved. The CDR3 has 15 amino acids. Germline lookup yields CDR1 MGHRA and CDR2 YSYEKL. V lost 2 bases and J lost 8, with 16 bases in between.